A selection of T cell receptor beta chains follows, all from one sample in a study of graft-versus-host responses after intestinal transplantation. Clones were sequenced by immunoSEQ multiplex PCR, and TCRdb holds only the in-frame ones, with some missing. The sample comprises some 90,000 clones, roughly 80% of which are singletons, and approximately 0.78% rests with the top ten. Their specific antigens are unknown. This specimen was unstimulated CD4+ T cells sorted from spleen or lymph node cells, taken before intestinal transplant. These receptors came from a human donor who received an intestinal transplant. Each CDR3 is given with its conserved first and last residue.

v_gene	j_gene	len	CDR3aa
TRBV5-1	TRBJ1-3	14	CASSLESAGNTIYF
TRBV5-1	TRBJ1-3	15	CASSPNPSSGNTIYF
TRBV6-5	TRBJ1-3	14	CASSYLGQGNTIYF
TRBV6-5	TRBJ1-2	15	CASSYLRGRVWDFAF
TRBV6-1	TRBJ2-7	15	CASSEIAGTAYEQYF
TRBV6-1	TRBJ1-2	14	CASSGDRGHYGYTF
TRBV28	TRBJ1-1	14	CASRDRKPNTEAFF
TRBV7-9	TRBJ2-3	16	CASSFPGSGGTDTQYF
TRBV18	TRBJ1-2	12	CASSPSLDGYTF
TRBV9	TRBJ2-3	14	CASSVAGIADTQYF
TRBV19	TRBJ2-2	15	CASSIFAGGTGELFF
TRBV5-1	TRBJ2-3	18	CASSLAPASGSPTDTQYF
TRBV5-6	TRBJ2-3	16	CASSAQYRGLSDTQYF
TRBV7-3	TRBJ1-4	14	CASSPAGGNEKLFF
TRBV11-1	TRBJ1-1	15	CASSVLSGGITQAFF
TRBV30	TRBJ1-6	13	CACNSGYNSPLHF
TRBV5-4	TRBJ2-3	14	CASSFEEDTDTQYF
TRBV11-2	TRBJ2-2	16	CASSRQVGANTGELFF
TRBV2	TRBJ2-3	10	CASSEGQQYF
TRBV5-1	TRBJ2-3	14	CASSLETGIDTQYF
TRBV6-5	TRBJ2-1	15	CASSRIAGGYNEQFF
TRBV5-1	TRBJ2-2	15	CASSWDQGEIGELFF
TRBV6-1	TRBJ1-2	14	CASSEGQGIGGYTF
TRBV6-5	TRBJ2-5	13	CASSRTAIETQYF
TRBV7-2	TRBJ2-4	16	CASSRLWPLAKNIQYF
TRBV11-1	TRBJ2-3	13	CASSLARADTQYF
TRBV6-4	TRBJ1-5	12	CARELGNQPQHF
TRBV4-1	TRBJ2-7	15	CASSQQTGGWYEQYF
TRBV18	TRBJ2-3	15	CASSNGLAEADTQYF
TRBV6-1	TRBJ1-1	13	CASLTGVRAEAFF
TRBV4-1	TRBJ1-4	15	CASRTLVRRPEKLFF
TRBV11-2	TRBJ2-7	12	CASSLSVSEQYF
TRBV18	TRBJ2-7	14	CASSPPGLSYEQYF
TRBV5-5	TRBJ2-1	16	CASSWRTLPHYNEQFF
TRBV7-2	TRBJ1-3	12	CASSGQWNTIYF
TRBV2	TRBJ2-7	12	CASSTTGGEQYF
TRBV15	TRBJ1-5	15	CATSRGQGLYQPQHF
TRBV28	TRBJ2-7	15	CASSILTSGTYEQYF
TRBV5-6	TRBJ1-1	14	CASSVRDRGPEAFF
TRBV5-5	TRBJ1-1	14	CASSSLRANTEAFF
TRBV28	TRBJ1-1	16	CASSAPGQIKPTEAFF
TRBV5-4	TRBJ2-5	14	CASSAGQVQETQYF
TRBV5-1	TRBJ2-3	17	CASSLAAGGPVTDTQYF
TRBV2	TRBJ2-7	11	CASAPEYEQYF
TRBV5-6	TRBJ2-7	13	CASSFGDNYEQYF
TRBV5-1	TRBJ1-2	14	CASSPDSVGYGYTF
TRBV15	TRBJ2-4	15	CATSSTRLAKNIQYF
TRBV18	TRBJ2-2	14	CASSEHLNTGELFF
TRBV7-9	TRBJ2-2	13	CASSRVNTGELFF
TRBV7-7	TRBJ2-1	15	CASSKGTGSYNEQFF
TRBV5-4	TRBJ2-7	14	CASSPDGHAGEQYF
TRBV5-1	TRBJ1-6	15	CASSPIGQGDSPLHF
TRBV7-3	TRBJ2-6	19	CASSLFAGALASGANVLTF